This T cell receptor beta chain comes out of a study of cytomegalovirus exposure and HLA in healthy donors (dated 2017 in TCRdb). In terms of the full investigation: According to an earlier analysis of a few hundred of the donors, about 179 million T cells yielded roughly 110 million unique TCR beta sequences and approximately 280 Gb of sequence data. An early release covering around 630 HLA-typed donors comprised 300 to 350 gigabases of sequencing data and tens of millions of unique TCR sequences. The genetic ancestry cluster associated with self-reported Caucasian donors included over 80% of the 350 to 500 genotyped donors. The study aimed to test whether signatures of past pathogen exposure could be identified by cataloging public T cell receptors. The T cell repertoires of about 700 subjects were profiled by immunosequencing and related to cytomegalovirus serostatus. A separate validation cohort of over a hundred different subjects was used in addition to the 666-subject first cohort. The study combined high-throughput TCR immunosequencing, statistical association of individual TCRs with disease status, and machine learning to predict cytomegalovirus infection status. To study patterns of TCR occurrence, a later analysis re-analyzed previously published TCR beta repertoires from 550 to 800 donors and added high-resolution HLA genotyping. Rather than drawing on any new phenotypic data, the later analysis identified candidate immune exposures from TCR beta sequences and the way those sequences occurred across donors. An earlier analysis of approximately 500 of the donors applied high-throughput TCR beta sequencing to assess whether each TCR beta V gene segment acted as functional or pseudogenic. Donor age, sex, ethnicity and CMV serostatus were compiled together with the repertoire data. Genome-wide SNP genotypes for about 60% of the roughly 670 donors were used in a later genetic analysis, which treated that subset as a discovery cohort. Every repertoire in the discovery cohort had been generated on one and the same sequencing platform. Both class I and class II loci were covered by HLA typing, at four-digit resolution. The number of typed donors differed by locus: about 620-630 for A, B, C, DRB1 and DQB1; 500 to 550 for DQA1; 606 for DPA1; and about 450 for DPB1. Because of strong linkage in the cohort, roughly five DR-DQ haplotypes were treated as single units for association and clustering. Among roughly 400 genotyped donors of the cohort, an average of around 220,000 unique TCR beta nucleotide sequences was sequenced per donor, of which about 20% were non-productive.

CDR1 and CDR2 are read off the germline V gene (reference sequence) as MNHEY and SMNVEV. The CDR3 covers 17 residues, taking in both the cysteine and the phenylalanine. Left in the record is the CDR3 DNA by itself, 51 bases read in frame from the first base. Relative to germline, V is 5 bases shorter and J is 7 bases shorter, with 24 bases between their ends. With respect to this clone: The target of this receptor is not known. Nothing much larger sits one base from this clone, and base qualities are not available.

In total, approximately 610 healthy bone marrow donors made up the cohort. All cohort members were sampled while nominally healthy, although unrecorded immune exposures were likely present. The donor was CMV seronegative and belonged to the group of under 400 seronegative cohort members. A peripheral blood sample was provided by each donor, and peripheral blood mononuclear cells were used for TCR beta sequencing. The Qiagen DNeasy Blood Extraction Kit was used to extract genomic DNA from the blood cell samples. What the research found in general, with its limitations: The 87-base-pair reads could not distinguish some IMGT-functional V segments, including TRBV6-2 and TRBV6-3, so those segments were excluded. The study listed 150 to 200 TCR beta chains as associated with cytomegalovirus. A further reported finding was that TCR beta sequences accurately predicted the HLA-A and HLA-B alleles for most subjects in the first cohort. According to a later analysis, most CMV-associated TCR beta chains appeared to be HLA-restricted, and the HLA associations seemed to be driven largely by CMV exposure. In an earlier analysis of some 640 of the donors, most TCR beta V segments were observed in productive rearrangements about 87% or about 30% of the time, broadly matching IMGT annotations. In this cohort, only TCR beta chains were sequenced, and detectable features were limited by the absence of alpha or paired-chain data. Because HLA typing was unavailable for some donors at each locus, only the typed subset was used in association tests. Linkage disequilibrium might explain the correlated functional status among segregating V segments, but an unknown experimental factor could not be excluded. Presence/absence analyses assumed roughly uniform sequencing depth across donors, an assumption that may not hold. In a later analysis, several top co-occurrence clusters were reported to appear linked to parvovirus B19, influenza, CMV and Epstein-Barr virus. A later analysis found that TCR association rates varied across HLA loci, with DRB1 alleles showing the most associated TCRs and HLA-C alleles the fewest. A later analysis found that HLA-associated TCR beta chains were more clonally expanded and had lower generation probabilities than equally common non-associated chains. Immune exposure information for the cohort was limited to CMV serostatus. A later genetic analysis reported fewer N-insertions in productive TCRs among donors in an Asian-associated ancestry cluster than the roughly 670-donor mean. A few of the identified cytomegalovirus-associated TCR beta chains were confirmed in vitro to be specific for cytomegalovirus antigens. Most TCR sequences were observed very rarely across donors, whereas some public TCRs were present in many individuals. A later genetic analysis associated a missense DCLRE1C variant with V-gene and J-gene trimming of TCR beta chains, and an independent cohort replicated the association. Specific HLA alleles were associated with 16,951 TCR beta sequences at a false discovery rate of 0.05 in a later analysis. Because counts were too low, about 18 rarely observed V segments, including chromosome 9 orphons, were excluded from the earlier analysis of under 650 of the donors. A cluster of highly shared sequence variants was judged likely to be a technical artifact of the sequencing pipeline. It was suggested by the authors that the approach could potentially be generalized to other disease states and immunological phenotypes. When HLA alleles, especially DR and DQ, strongly co-occurred, attributing TCR associations to individual alleles was difficult. Cytomegalovirus status was reported to be diagnosed by the classifier with high specificity and sensitivity in both the original and validation cohorts.

Library method: the immunoSEQ multiplex PCR assay. A mixture of 60 forward primers for TCR Vbeta segments and 13 reverse primers for TCR Jbeta segments was used in the multiplex PCR. The CDR3 region of rearranged TCR beta genes was amplified from genomic DNA by a multiplex PCR assay. The Illumina HiSeq System was used to sequence the amplified TCR beta libraries as 87-base-pair reads. In the authors' own workflow: In a later analysis, tens of millions of unique TCR beta chains were counted across the approximately 670 repertoires, and approximately 11 million of these chains were shared by at least two donors. A nearest-neighbor algorithm error-corrected the raw reads and collapsed the reads into unique sequences, merging closely related sequences to remove PCR and sequencing errors. To assign V, D and J gene segments, CDR3 sequences were aligned to IMGT reference sequences. For a sequence to be retained, a match of at least six nucleotides to both a V gene segment and a J gene segment was required. Rearrangements were classified as productive when the CDR3 lacked stop codons and remained in frame with V and J, and all other rearrangements were classified as non-productive. CDR3 was defined according to IMGT convention as the region running from the second conserved V-encoded cysteine to the conserved J-encoded phenylalanine. The earlier analysis of about 590 of the donors excluded sequences that lacked an unambiguous match to a single V gene segment. An earlier analysis of around 600 of the donors classified V segments as functional when productive rearrangements were above 56.7% and as segregating when the standard deviation between donors was above 5%. A statistical classification framework was built to diagnose cytomegalovirus status from the catalog of TCR beta chain sequences. In a later analysis, V and J genes were assigned by comparing TCR nucleotide sequences against IMGT/GENE-DB human TR gene sequences. A later analysis assigned CDR3 sequences and most-parsimonious VDJ recombination scenarios with the TCRdist pipeline. In a later analysis, every TCR beta chain was defined by the combination of its CDR3 amino acid sequence and its V-gene family, and reads without a unique V-gene family were dropped. A later analysis removed roughly 590 highly shared, low-generation-probability nucleotide sequences to deal with suspected cross-contamination and a sequencing artifact. For each public chain, a later analysis derived a clonal expansion index from normalized ranks of inferred template counts within each repertoire. A later analysis computed generation probabilities with a VDJ recombination model fitted to out-of-frame rearrangements, and checked the results against IGoR. Hypergeometric tests were used in a later analysis to score TCR-TCR, TCR-HLA and TCR-CMV co-occurrence, with a repertoire-size bias correction applied to the TCR pairs. False discovery rates were estimated in a later analysis by permuting HLA or CMV assignments 20 times. A later analysis grouped co-occurring TCRs with DBSCAN, adding TCRdist sequence similarity when clustering within HLA-allele-positive subsets. For co-occurrence clustering, repertoires with fewer than 30,000 or more than 120,000 public chains were excluded, along with four to six repertoires with anomalous nucleotide sharing. This immuneACCESS table, as held by TCRdb, lists in-frame sequences with V and J called but not all clones. Of the missing ones, under half trace to an unresolved V gene in checked studies; the others have no known cause. The V and J calls and clone size come from that table; D and trimming were worked out from the DNA. Here the sample has some 190,000 clones; roughly 82% occur a single time. The ten largest make up less than 2% of the sample.

The sample was PBMCs. The chain is made from TRBV27 and TRBJ2-1; a weak D assignment points to TRBD2 (5 bases agree). This clonotype was sampled from a man in his forties in good health and CMV-seronegative. The encoded CDR3 is CASSPLREAAQGNEQFF. Here is the DNA: TGTGCCAGCAGTCCCCTTCGAGAAGCGGCCCAAGGAAATGAGCAGTTCTTC.